This T cell receptor (beta chain) was sequenced in a study of regulatory T cells in long-lasting Graves disease. Study at large: Those Graves' patients who were newly diagnosed had been on antithyroid drugs under 3 months.

The authors built TCR beta libraries using iRepertoire HTBI primers and Arm-PCR of CDR3 regions. TCRdb re-called the multiplex PCR reads with MiXCR, one entry per CDR3 protein. The table records around 330,000 distinct CDR3 sequences, 18% of them present only once. Study-level points and caveats: Segments TRBV28, TRBJ1-2 and TRBJ2-5 showed preferential usage in persistent disease. New patients shared 800 to 1,000 public clonotypes, and persistent patients shared more, with a few thousand.

This clonotype was recorded a few times. Its target is not known. With 0 bases clipped from V and 4 bases from J, the junction kept 3 bases outside the gene matches. The germline V gene encodes CDR1 SGHRS and CDR2 YFSETQ. The CDR3 is 15 amino acids. Stated time point: newly diagnosed GD, antithyroid drugs for less than 3 months. Making the TCR library involved RNA that had been extracted from PBMCs. Approximately 9.6 milliliters of peripheral blood were drawn into EDTA tubes. The sample was peripheral blood mononuclear cells (PBMCs), taken at new diagnosis, from a patient treated with antithyroid drugs. The chain employs TRBV5-1 and TRBJ2-1; 8 positions agree with TRBD2. The receptor was derived from a female donor with Graves disease. In DNA form, the CDR3 reads TGCGCCAGCAGCTTGGTCGGGGGGGATTACAATGAGCAGTTCTTC. Translating gives CASSLVGGDYNEQFF.